This T cell receptor (beta chain) was retrieved from a study of blood T cells in healthy people across ages. Individuals who donated were healthy Caucasians from Russia aged roughly 6 to 90. V gave up 6 bases and J gave up 3 bases, with 14 bases separating them. The germline gives CDR1 KGHSH, CDR2 LQKENI. This CDR3 has 14 amino acids. Study-level findings and limits: Relative to aged donors, long-lived donors carried more naive CD4+ cells and displayed higher diversity. Donor CMV infection status was unknown, possibly confounding age-related changes in expanded clonotypes.

Worth noting for this clonotype: Its antigen is not identified.

Then a second PCR, running roughly 7 to 11 cycles, was carried out with a sample-barcoded 5' primer and a J-beta primer mix. With 12 random nucleotides, a template-switch adaptor tagged each individual cDNA molecule. TCRdb re-derived calls from the 5' RACE reads in MiXCR, one entry per CDR3 protein. The sample lists some 890,000 distinct CDR3 sequences; 29% were seen once. These data were also filed under a second study, of T cells of mothers and their children.

The sequencing sample was made of blood. The V call is TRBV18, the J call TRBJ1-1; TRBD1 is a possible D gene (6 bases). The TCR sequence derives from a woman between 40 and 50 years old in good health. CDR3 residues: CASSNGGADTEAFF. The CDR3 DNA reads TGTGCCAGCTCTAACGGGGGGGCCGACACTGAAGCTTTCTTT.